These 17 T cell receptor beta chains were sequenced from one sample in a study of identical twins. TCRdb re-derived calls from the 5' RACE reads in MiXCR, one entry per CDR3 protein. The data show 210,000 or so distinct CDR3 sequences, under 10% seen once. These same data were also listed under a study on yellow fever vaccine responses in identical twins.

Sequencing input: memory (CD45RO+) T cells sorted from blood. The receptors originated from a woman aged 18-29 years in good health.

This chain connects TRBV27 to TRBJ2-5; 11 nucleotides align to TRBD2. Germline CDR1 reads MNHEY; CDR2 reads SMNVEV (reference sequence). The CDR3 spans 17 residues. Losses at the gene ends were 3 bases for V and 5 bases for J; bases not matched to a gene: 11. The CDR3 sequence is CASSLMGVSGRVETQYF. DNA for the CDR3: TGTGCCAGCAGTTTGATGGGAGTTAGCGGGAGGGTCGAGACCCAGTACTTC.

The chain employs TRBV24-1 and TRBJ2-2; D is possibly TRBD1 (6 bases). V was trimmed by 9 bases and J by 0 bases, leaving 13 bases between them. The CDR3 covers 15 residues. CDR1 KGHDR and CDR2 SFDVKD come from the germline V gene. Here the CDR3 reads CATSTQGTNTGELFF. Written as DNA, the CDR3 is TGTGCCACCTCCACACAGGGTACGAACACCGGGGAGCTGTTTTTT.

This clonotype has a count of ten or more. The rearrangement links TRBV5-1 to TRBJ2-7, with D perhaps assigned TRBD1 or TRBD2 (5 bases each). V gave up 4 bases and J gave up 2 bases, with 7 bases separating them. This CDR3 has 12 residues. Germline CDR1 is SGHRS and CDR2 is YFSETQ. The CDR3 nucleotides read TGCGCCAGCAGCGGGGGAACCTACGAGCAGTACTTC. The encoded protein is CASSGGTYEQYF.

Only a few counts were recorded for this clonotype. The rearrangement uses TRBV4-1 and TRBJ1-6; D is possibly TRBD1 (6 bases). CDR1 and CDR2 (germline): MGHRA, YSYEKL. The CDR3 is made up of 15 amino acids. In DNA form, the CDR3 reads TGCGCGCGCCAACGCGGGGGGCTCGATAATTCACCCCTCCACTTT. Protein product: CARQRGGLDNSPLHF.

The chain couples TRBV11-2 to TRBJ2-5; 8 bases map to TRBD2. The CDR3 consists of 18 residues. Germline V gives CDR1 SGHAT, CDR2 FQNNGV. V lost 0 bases, J lost 5 bases, and 14 bases stayed unmatched. CDR3: CASSLDYPQRGTKETQYF. The CDR3 DNA is TGTGCCAGCAGCTTAGATTACCCCCAGCGGGGGACCAAGGAGACCCAGTACTTC.

The V gene is TRBV11-2, the J gene TRBJ2-3, with D perhaps TRBD1 (5 bases). Trimming pared 0 bases from V and 2 bases from J, leaving 9 bases between. CDR3 length equals 15 residues. CDR1 SGHAT and CDR2 FQNNGV come from the germline V gene. CDR3 coding DNA: TGTGCCAGCAGCTTAGAGGCAGGGAACACAGATACGCAGTATTTT. As protein: CASSLEAGNTDTQYF.

V usage is TRBV20-1 and J usage is TRBJ2-1; D ambiguous. CDR3 size: 13 residues. Germline CDR1 and CDR2: DFQATT and SNEGSKA (reference sequence). V was shortened by 0 bases and J by 7 bases, with 10 bases between the two germline ends. The CDR3: CSARDFRRNEQFF. The DNA of the CDR3 is TGCAGTGCTAGAGATTTTCGAAGAAATGAGCAGTTCTTC.

Many counts were recorded for this clonotype. In nucleotides, the CDR3 is TGTGCCAGCAGTTTGACCCCCCCCGGGGCCAACGTCCTGACTTTC. Amino acids: CASSLTPPGANVLTF. The V call is TRBV6-5, the J call TRBJ2-6; D remains ambiguous. Germline V gives CDR1 MNHEY, CDR2 SVGAGI. The CDR3 covers 15 residues. V lost 4 bases to trimming and J lost 4 bases, with 11 bases between them.

This clonotype was seen a handful of times. The V and J genes are TRBV27 and TRBJ1-5; tentatively, D is TRBD1 (5 bases). The V gene lost 6 bases and the J gene lost 4 bases, with 13 bases spanning the gap. This CDR3 contains 14 residues. The germline CDR1 and CDR2 sequences are MNHEY and SMNVEV (reference sequence). CDR3: CASRGGAENQPQHF. The CDR3 coding sequence is TGTGCCAGCAGGGGAGGGGCGGAGAATCAGCCCCAGCATTTT.

The genes are TRBV15 and TRBJ2-5; D ambiguous. Germline CDR1 and CDR2: LNHNV and YYDKDF (reference sequence). The germline V and J ends were trimmed by 1 base and 10 bases, with 13 bases remaining between them. The CDR3 consists of 13 residues. The CDR3 nucleotides are TGTGCCACCAGCAGAGGAGCCCTGGGGATCCAGTACTTC. As protein: CATSRGALGIQYF.

This clonotype was seen ten or more times. CDR3 in DNA: TGTGCCAGCAGCAAAGCGGGACTCGAAGGCACAGATACGCAGTATTTT. It encodes CASSKAGLEGTDTQYF. The chain employs TRBV21-1 and TRBJ2-3; the D call TRBD2 from the table was never checked on the DNA. TRBV21-1 is labeled a pseudogene. The CDR3 consists of 16 residues.

This clonotype was picked up a small number of times. The chain recombines TRBV7-9 with TRBJ2-5; 12 bases line up with TRBD2. Per germline, CDR1 SEHNR and CDR2 FQNEAQ (reference sequence). V shed 2 bases, J shed 4 bases, and the junction held 5 bases outside the gene matches. The CDR3 has 16 residues. In DNA form, the CDR3 reads TGTGCCAGCAGCTTACGTGCTAGCGGGGGGGGAGAGACCCAGTACTTC. This codes for CASSLRASGGGETQYF.

The chain employs TRBV18 and TRBJ1-1, with a tentative D call TRBD1 (6 bases). Germline V gene data show CDR1 as KGHSH and CDR2 as LQKENI. Trimming took 4 bases from V and 3 from J, leaving 12 bases between them. The CDR3 is made up of 14 amino acids. CDR3 coding DNA: TGTGCCAGCTCACTTCAGGGGTTTGACACTGAAGCTTTCTTT. Its protein is CASSLQGFDTEAFF.

This clonotype was recorded a few times. V usage is TRBV10-2 and J usage is TRBJ2-3, with a possible D match to TRBD2 (6 bases). The ends were cut back, 6 bases at V and 0 bases at J, with 13 bases in the middle. CDR3 size: 15 residues. The germline V gene encodes CDR1 WSHSY and CDR2 SAAADI. The CDR3 DNA follows: TGCGCCAGCAGCCGGGCCGGGGGAAGCACAGATACGCAGTATTTT. Its translation: CASSRAGGSTDTQYF.

V usage is TRBV15 and J usage is TRBJ2-3; 8 nucleotides align to TRBD1. The CDR3 spans 13 residues. Germline CDR1 is LNHNV and CDR2 is YYDKDF (reference sequence). V lost 8 bases, J lost 3 bases, and 4 bases stayed unmatched. As DNA, the CDR3 is TGTGCCACCGACCGGACAGGGACAGATACGCAGTATTTT. Translated: CATDRTGTDTQYF.

The chain employs TRBV12-5 and TRBJ2-5, with D tentatively TRBD2 (5 bases). Trimming took 1 base from V and 5 from J, leaving 11 bases between them. CDR1 and CDR2 from the germline V gene are LGHNT and FRNRAP. This CDR3 has 14 residues. CDR3 amino acids: CASGLGTSWETQYF. CDR3 DNA: TGTGCTAGTGGTTTGGGGACTTCCTGGGAGACCCAGTACTTC.

This clonotype was counted a few times. This chain links TRBV7-8 with TRBJ1-1, with no clear D. Germline lookup yields CDR1 SGHVS and CDR2 FQNEAQ. This CDR3 region has 13 residues. Trimming removed 6 bases at V and 5 bases at J, with 13 bases between. CDR3 protein: CASSYSLGTEAFF. The CDR3 DNA sequence: TGTGCCAGCAGTTATAGTCTGGGTACTGAAGCTTTCTTT.